The entry below describes one T cell receptor (beta chain). The antigen it recognizes is unknown. No much larger clone exists at a distance of one base, and base qualities are not known. Other DNA sequences in this specimen translate into the identical CDR3. The record originates from a study of Ad26.COV2.S vaccination and SARS-CoV-2 variants (dated by TCRdb to about 2021). Turning to the overall study: Donors in the vaccine arm were drawn from COV1001, a phase I-IIa trial of Ad26.COV2.S in healthy adults that was multicentre, randomized, double-blind and placebo-controlled. Trial participants were randomized into five groups of five, in which low-dose or high-dose Ad26.COV2.S was given once or twice, or placebo was given on both occasions. TCRbeta repertoire sequencing served as the tool for gauging how specific and how broad the SARS-CoV-2-reactive T cell receptors were following Ad26.COV2.S vaccination. Investigators did not know the trial group allocation while performing experiments and assessing outcomes. Ad26.COV2.S was administered intramuscularly at a dose of 5x10^10 or 1x10^11 viral particles, either as one shot or as two shots given 56 days apart. The TCR-sequenced set comprised approximately 32 samples: some 20 Ad26.COV2.S vaccine recipients, 5 placebo recipients and 8 SARS-CoV-2 convalescent individuals. Overall study results and their limits: According to the authors, total T cell responses may have been underestimated by the TCR breadth and depth analyses. The study was not powered to compare responses between vaccine doses or regimens. Non-spike TCR breadth was comparable between vaccine and placebo recipients, consistent with the vaccine containing only spike. After vaccination, spike-specific CD8+ and CD4+ T cell responses were reported to show substantial breadth. Higher spike-specific TCR breadth was observed in Ad26.COV2.S recipients than in placebo recipients (P = 0.0014).

The treatment or condition label of this sample denotes: 15 to 20 received Ad26.COV2.S at low or high dose, single or two shots; five or six received placebo; per-sample allocation not given. Repertoires of vaccine and placebo recipients were sequenced from samples taken on day 63 after the first injection. Cohort 1b enrolled 25 to 30 adults aged 18-55 years at a single site in Boston, USA, between 29 July and 7 August 2020. Ad26.COV2.S consisted of a replication-incompetent adenovirus type 26 vector by which a prefusion-stabilized SARS-CoV-2 spike protein from the original Wuhan strain was expressed. TCRbeta CDR3 regions were sequenced with the immunoSEQ Assay. After extraction, genomic DNA underwent amplification by bias-controlled multiplex PCR, followed by high-throughput sequencing. For the original study's pipeline: To quantify the absolute abundance of every unique TCRbeta CDR3 region, sequences were collapsed and filtered. T cell fraction was estimated by normalization of TCRbeta template counts to usable DNA, with usable DNA being measured through amplification of reference genes present in all nucleated cells. Repertoire TCRs were annotated as SARS-CoV-2-specific by exact matching of V gene, CDR3 amino acid sequence and J gene to a known reactive TCR set. The reference SARS-CoV-2 TCR set was derived from MIRA and filtered for enrichment in COVID-19-positive ImmuneCODE repertoires, a step that removed public or cross-reactive TCRs. Drawing on the MIRA antigens, annotated TCRs were analysed further at the level of specific ORF or position within ORF. Depth was the summed frequency of annotated unique rearrangements, while breadth was defined as annotated unique rearrangements over total unique productive rearrangements. TCR breadth was compared between groups using two-sided Wilcoxon rank-sum tests. TCRdb obtained this table from immuneACCESS and retained in-frame rearrangements with V and J assigned. These tables miss some clones; where compared with another copy, unresolved V genes account for less than half of the shortfall, and the remainder is unexplained. The DNA was the basis for D and trimming; V, J and clone size are from that table. In all, the sample holds about 350,000 clones, and less than 90% of those were seen once. Clones ranked in the top ten supply 6.4% of the sample.

This TCR came from a person between 18 and 65 years old who received the Ad26.COV2.S COVID-19 vaccine or a placebo. Sequenced here: peripheral blood, sampled in a trial of Ad26.COV2.S vaccine versus placebo.

This receptor carries the CDR3 CASSYGGNTEAFF. The sequenced DNA: TGTGCCAGCAGTTACGGGGGGAACACTGAAGCTTTCTTT. The chain is made from TRBV6-5 and TRBJ1-1; TRBD1 might be the D gene, on 5 matching bases. V is cut by 2 bases and J by 1 base, and the space between the germline ends is 5 bases. The CDR3, from cysteine to phenylalanine, totals 13 residues. The only DNA kept is the CDR3, 39 bases in frame from the first base. Sequences MNHEY (CDR1) and SVGAGI (CDR2) are obtained from the germline V gene.